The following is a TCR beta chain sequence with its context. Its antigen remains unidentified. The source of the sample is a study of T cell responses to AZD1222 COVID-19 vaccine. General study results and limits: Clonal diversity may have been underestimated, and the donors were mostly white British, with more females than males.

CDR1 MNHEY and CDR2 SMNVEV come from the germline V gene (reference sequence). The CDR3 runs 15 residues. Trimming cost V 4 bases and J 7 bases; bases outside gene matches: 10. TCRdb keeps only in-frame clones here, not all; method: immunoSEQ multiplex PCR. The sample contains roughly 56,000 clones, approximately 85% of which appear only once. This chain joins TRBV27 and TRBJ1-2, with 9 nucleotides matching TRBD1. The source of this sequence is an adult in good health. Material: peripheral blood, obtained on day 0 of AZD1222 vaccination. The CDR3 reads CASSSFRTGVFGYTF. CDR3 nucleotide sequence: TGTGCCAGCAGTTCATTTAGGACAGGGGTATTTGGCTACACCTTC.